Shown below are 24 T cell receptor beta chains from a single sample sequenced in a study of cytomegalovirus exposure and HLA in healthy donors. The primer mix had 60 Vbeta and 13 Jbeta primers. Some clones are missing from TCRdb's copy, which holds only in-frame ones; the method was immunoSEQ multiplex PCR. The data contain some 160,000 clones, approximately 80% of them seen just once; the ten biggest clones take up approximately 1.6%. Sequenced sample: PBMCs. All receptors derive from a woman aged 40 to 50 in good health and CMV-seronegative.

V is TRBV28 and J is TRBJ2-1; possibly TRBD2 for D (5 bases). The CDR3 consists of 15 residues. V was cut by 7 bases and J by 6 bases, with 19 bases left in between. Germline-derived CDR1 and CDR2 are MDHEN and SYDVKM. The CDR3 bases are TGTGCCAGCAACCAACTTTGGGAGACGACCAATGAGCAGTTCTTC. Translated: CASNQLWETTNEQFF.

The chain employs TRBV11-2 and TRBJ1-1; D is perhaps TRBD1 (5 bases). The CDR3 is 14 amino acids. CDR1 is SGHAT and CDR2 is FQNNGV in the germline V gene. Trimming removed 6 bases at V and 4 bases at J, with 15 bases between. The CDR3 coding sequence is TGTGCCAGCAGACATAGTGGGGGGGTCACTGAAGCTTTCTTT. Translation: CASRHSGGVTEAFF. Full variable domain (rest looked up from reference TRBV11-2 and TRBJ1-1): EAGVAQSPRYKIIEKRQSVAFWCNPISGHATLYWYQQILGQGPKLLIQFQNNGVVDDSQLPKDRFSAERLKGVDSTLKIQPAKLEDSAVYLCASRHSGGVTEAFFGQGTRLTVV.

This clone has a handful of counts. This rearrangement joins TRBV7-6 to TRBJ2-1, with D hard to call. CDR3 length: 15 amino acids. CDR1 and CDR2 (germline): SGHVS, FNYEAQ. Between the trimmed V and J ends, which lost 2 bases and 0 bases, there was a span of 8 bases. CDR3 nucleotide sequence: TGTGCCAGCAGCTTACTAGTTTTCTCCTACAATGAGCAGTTCTTC. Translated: CASSLLVFSYNEQFF.

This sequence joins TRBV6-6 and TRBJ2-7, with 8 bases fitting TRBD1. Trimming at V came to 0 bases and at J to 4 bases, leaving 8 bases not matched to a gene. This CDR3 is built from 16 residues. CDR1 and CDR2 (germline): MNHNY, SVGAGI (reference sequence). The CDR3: CASSYSRDRGDYEQYF. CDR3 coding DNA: TGTGCCAGCAGTTACTCCCGTGACAGGGGCGATTACGAGCAGTACTTC.

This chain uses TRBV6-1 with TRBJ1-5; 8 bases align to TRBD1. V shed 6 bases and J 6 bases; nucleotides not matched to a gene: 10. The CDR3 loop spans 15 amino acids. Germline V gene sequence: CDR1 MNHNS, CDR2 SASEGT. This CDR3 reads CASSDWAGGSQPQHF. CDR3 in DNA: TGTGCCAGCAGCGATTGGGCAGGGGGCAGTCAGCCCCAGCATTTT.

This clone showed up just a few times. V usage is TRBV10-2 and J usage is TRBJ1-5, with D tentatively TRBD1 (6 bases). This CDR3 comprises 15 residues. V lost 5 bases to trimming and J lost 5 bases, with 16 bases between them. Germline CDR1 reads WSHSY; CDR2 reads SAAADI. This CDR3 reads CASSWGQLGDQPQHF. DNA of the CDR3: TGCGCCAGCAGTTGGGGACAATTAGGGGATCAGCCCCAGCATTTT.

In nucleotides, the CDR3 is TGTGCCAGCAACAGGATGAACACTGAAGCTTTCTTT. Its protein is CASNRMNTEAFF. The rearrangement uses TRBV2 and TRBJ1-1; D perhaps matches TRBD1 (5 bases). CDR3 length: 12 residues. Germline V gives CDR1 SNHLY, CDR2 FYNNEI. Trimming left V 7 bases short and J 0 bases short, with 6 bases between.

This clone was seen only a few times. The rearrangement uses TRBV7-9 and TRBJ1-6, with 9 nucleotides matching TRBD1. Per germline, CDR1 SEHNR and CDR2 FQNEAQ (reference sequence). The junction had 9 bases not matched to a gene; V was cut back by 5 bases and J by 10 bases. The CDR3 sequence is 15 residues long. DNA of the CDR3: TGTGCCAGCAGCAACCCCGGGACAGGGCACTCACCCCTCCACTTT. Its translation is CASSNPGTGHSPLHF.

CDR3 bases: TGTGCCACTAAACCGTGGGAGGGCGCGAACACTGAAGCTTTCTTT. Amino acids: CATKPWEGANTEAFF. The chain links TRBV10-3 to TRBJ1-1; D is unresolved. The CDR3 totals 15 residues. The germline V gene encodes CDR1 ENHRY and CDR2 SYGVKD. Trimming took off 10 bases at V and 1 base at J, with 19 bases between the two ends.

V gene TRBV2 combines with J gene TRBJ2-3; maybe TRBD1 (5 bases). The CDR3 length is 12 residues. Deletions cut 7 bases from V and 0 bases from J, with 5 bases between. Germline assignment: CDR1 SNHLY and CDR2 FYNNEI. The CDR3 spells CASKGSTDTQYF. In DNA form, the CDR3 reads TGTGCCAGCAAGGGGAGCACAGATACGCAGTATTTT. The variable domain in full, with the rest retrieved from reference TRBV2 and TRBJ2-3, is EPEVTQTPSHQVTQMGQEVILRCVPISNHLYFYWYRQILGQKVEFLVSFYNNEISEKSEIFDDQFSVERPDGSNFTLKIRSTKLEDSAMYFCASKGSTDTQYFGPGTRLTVL.

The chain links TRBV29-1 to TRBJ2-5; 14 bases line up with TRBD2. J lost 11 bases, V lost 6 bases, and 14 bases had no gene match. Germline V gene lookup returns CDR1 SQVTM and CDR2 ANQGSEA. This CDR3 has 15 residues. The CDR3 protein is CSVSRGTSGSNEQYF. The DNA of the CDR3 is TGCAGCGTCTCTAGGGGGACTAGCGGGAGTAATGAGCAGTACTTC.

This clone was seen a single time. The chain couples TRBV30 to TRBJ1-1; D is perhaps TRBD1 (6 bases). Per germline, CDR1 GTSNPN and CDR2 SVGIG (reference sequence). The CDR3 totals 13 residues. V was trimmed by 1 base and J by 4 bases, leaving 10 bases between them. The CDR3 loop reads CAWSGQGRTEAFF. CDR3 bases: TGTGCCTGGAGTGGGCAGGGGCGCACTGAAGCTTTCTTT.

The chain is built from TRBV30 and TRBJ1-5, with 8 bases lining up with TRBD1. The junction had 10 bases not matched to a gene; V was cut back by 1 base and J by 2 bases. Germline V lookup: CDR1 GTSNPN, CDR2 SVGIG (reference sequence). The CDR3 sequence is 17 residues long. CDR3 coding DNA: TGTGCCTGGAGTGATCGGCAGGGGGCAATTGGCAATCAGCCCCAGCATTTT. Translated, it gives CAWSDRQGAIGNQPQHF.

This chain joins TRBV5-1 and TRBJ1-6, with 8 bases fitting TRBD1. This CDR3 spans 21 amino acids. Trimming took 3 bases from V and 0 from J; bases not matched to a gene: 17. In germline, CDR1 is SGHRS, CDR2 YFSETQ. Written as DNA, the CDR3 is TGCGCCAGCAGCTCGACGTTCAGACTTACAGGGGGTAGCTCCTATAATTCACCCCTCCACTTT. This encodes CASSSTFRLTGGSSYNSPLHF.

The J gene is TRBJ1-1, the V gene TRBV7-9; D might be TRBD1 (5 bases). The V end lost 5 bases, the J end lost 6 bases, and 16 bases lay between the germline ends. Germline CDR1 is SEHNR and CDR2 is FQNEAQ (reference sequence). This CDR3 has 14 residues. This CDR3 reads CASSLPGGAPEAFF. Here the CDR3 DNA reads TGTGCCAGCAGCCTCCCCGGGGGTGCGCCTGAAGCTTTCTTT.

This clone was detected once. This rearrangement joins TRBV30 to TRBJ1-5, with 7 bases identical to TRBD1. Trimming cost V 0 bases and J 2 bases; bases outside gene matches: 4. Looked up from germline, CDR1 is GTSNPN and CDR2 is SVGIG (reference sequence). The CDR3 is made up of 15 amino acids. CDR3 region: CAWSVWDRGNQPQHF. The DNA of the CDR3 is TGTGCCTGGAGTGTGTGGGACAGAGGCAATCAGCCCCAGCATTTT.

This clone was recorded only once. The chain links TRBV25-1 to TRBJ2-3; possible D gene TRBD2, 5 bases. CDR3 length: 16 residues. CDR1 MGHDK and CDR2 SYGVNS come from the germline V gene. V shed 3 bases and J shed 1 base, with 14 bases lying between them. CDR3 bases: TGTGCCAGCAGTGAGATCGGGGATTTCGGCACAGATACGCAGTATTTT. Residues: CASSEIGDFGTDTQYF.

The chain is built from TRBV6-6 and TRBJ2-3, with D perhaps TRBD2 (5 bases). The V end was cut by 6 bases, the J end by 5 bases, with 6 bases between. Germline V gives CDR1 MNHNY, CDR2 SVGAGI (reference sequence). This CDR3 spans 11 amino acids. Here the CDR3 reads CASSTRDTQYF. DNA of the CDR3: TGTGCCAGCAGCACTAGAGATACGCAGTATTTT.

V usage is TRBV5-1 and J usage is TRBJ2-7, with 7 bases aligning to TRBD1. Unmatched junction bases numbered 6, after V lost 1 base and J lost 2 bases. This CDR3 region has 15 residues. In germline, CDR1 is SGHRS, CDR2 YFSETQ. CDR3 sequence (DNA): TGCGCCAGCAGCTTGAGTCCGGACAGGACCTACGAGCAGTACTTC. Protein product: CASSLSPDRTYEQYF.

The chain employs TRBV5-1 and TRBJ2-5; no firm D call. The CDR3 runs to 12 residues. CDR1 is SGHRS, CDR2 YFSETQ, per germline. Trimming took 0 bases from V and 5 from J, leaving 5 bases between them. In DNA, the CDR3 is TGCGCCAGCAGCTTGGGTGAGGAGACCCAGTACTTC. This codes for CASSLGEETQYF.

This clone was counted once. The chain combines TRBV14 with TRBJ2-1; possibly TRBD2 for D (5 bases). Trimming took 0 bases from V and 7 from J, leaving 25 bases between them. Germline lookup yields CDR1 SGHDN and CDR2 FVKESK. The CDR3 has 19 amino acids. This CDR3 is CASSQEGARLAANPNEQFF. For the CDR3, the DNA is TGTGCCAGCAGCCAAGAAGGAGCTCGGCTAGCCGCTAACCCTAATGAGCAGTTCTTC.

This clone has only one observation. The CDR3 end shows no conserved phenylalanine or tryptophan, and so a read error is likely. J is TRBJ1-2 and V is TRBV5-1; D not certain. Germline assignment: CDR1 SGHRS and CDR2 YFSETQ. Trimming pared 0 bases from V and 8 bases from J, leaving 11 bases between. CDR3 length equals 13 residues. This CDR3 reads CASSLGWAEGYTL. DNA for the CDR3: TGCGCCAGCAGCTTGGGATGGGCGGAGGGCTACACCCTC.

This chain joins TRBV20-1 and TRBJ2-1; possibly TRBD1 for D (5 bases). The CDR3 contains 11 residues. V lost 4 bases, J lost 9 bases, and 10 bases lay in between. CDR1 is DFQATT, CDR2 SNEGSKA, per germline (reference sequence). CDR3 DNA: TGCAGTGCTACAGGGCGGTTTGAGCAGTTCTTC. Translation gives CSATGRFEQFF.

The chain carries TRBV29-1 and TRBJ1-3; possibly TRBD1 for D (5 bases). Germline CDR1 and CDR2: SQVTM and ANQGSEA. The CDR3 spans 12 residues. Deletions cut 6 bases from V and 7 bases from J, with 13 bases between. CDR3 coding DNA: TGCAGCGTAGGAACAGGTGCGAACACCATATATTTT. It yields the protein CSVGTGANTIYF.